This is a list of T cell receptor beta chains from one sample in a study of graft-versus-host responses after intestinal transplantation. No antigen has been identified for these receptors. Data came from immunoSEQ multiplex PCR; TCRdb stores just in-frame clones and leaves some out. The sample carries tens of thousands of clones, nearly 90% recorded once. Sequencing used unstimulated CD8+ T cells sorted from spleen or lymph node cells, obtained before transplant. These receptors were taken from a human donor who was the organ donor for an intestinal transplant. The CDR3 runs from the conserved cysteine through the conserved F or W. A D gene is named only where the DNA matches it firmly. Clone sizes are given selectively: once, few, many, or a class where the clone is expanded.

clone size: NA
D gene: NA
V gene: TRBV11-2
J gene: TRBJ1-2
CDR3 DNA: TGTGCCAGCAGCCTTTACAATAACTATGGCTACACCTTC
CDR3 protein: CASSLYNNYGYTF

clone size: NA
D gene: NA
V gene: TRBV7-9
J gene: TRBJ2-1
CDR3 DNA: TGTGCCAGCAGCTCCTTCCAGGGCGGCGAGCAGTTCTTC
CDR3 protein: CASSSFQGGEQFF

clone size: NA
D gene: TRBD1
V gene: TRBV6-1
J gene: TRBJ2-6
CDR3 DNA: TGTGCCAGCAGTGAACAGGGGGCTGGGGCCAACGTCCTGACTTTC
CDR3 protein: CASSEQGAGANVLTF

clone size: NA
D gene: NA
V gene: TRBV19
J gene: TRBJ1-2
CDR3 DNA: TGTGCCAGTAGGCCCAACCGACAGTCGAACTATGGCTACACCTTC
CDR3 protein: CASRPNRQSNYGYTF

clone size: NA
D gene: TRBD2
V gene: TRBV6-6
J gene: TRBJ2-1
CDR3 DNA: TGTGCCAGCACCAGGCGGGGGGATACCTACAATGAGCAGTTCTTC
CDR3 protein: CASTRRGDTYNEQFF

clone size: NA
D gene: NA
V gene: TRBV28
J gene: TRBJ2-6
CDR3 DNA: TGTGCCAGCAACTATGACAGTCTCTCTGGGGCCAACGTCCTGACTTTC
CDR3 protein: CASNYDSLSGANVLTF

clone size: NA
D gene: NA
V gene: TRBV5-8
J gene: TRBJ1-5
CDR3 DNA: TGTGCCAGCACATCAGGGAAATACAATCAGCCCCAGCATTTT
CDR3 protein: CASTSGKYNQPQHF

clone size: NA
D gene: TRBD1
V gene: TRBV10-3
J gene: TRBJ1-4
CDR3 DNA: TGTGCCATCAGTGAGGGGACAGCAACTAATGAAAAACTGTTTTTT
CDR3 protein: CAISEGTATNEKLFF

clone size: NA
D gene: TRBD1
V gene: TRBV4-2
J gene: TRBJ1-2
CDR3 DNA: TGTGCCAGCAGCCAAGCGATCGGGACAGACTATGGCTACACCTTC
CDR3 protein: CASSQAIGTDYGYTF

clone size: once
D gene: TRBD1
V gene: TRBV7-6
J gene: TRBJ2-1
CDR3 DNA: TGTGCCAGCAGCAGCTTTCCCGGGACAGCCTACAATGAGCAGTTCTTC
CDR3 protein: CASSSFPGTAYNEQFF

clone size: NA
D gene: NA
V gene: TRBV6-1
J gene: TRBJ2-3
CDR3 DNA: TGTGCCAGCAGTGATTGGGAGCGGGGCACAGATACGCAGTATTTT
CDR3 protein: CASSDWERGTDTQYF

clone size: NA
D gene: NA
V gene: TRBV7-9
J gene: TRBJ1-1
CDR3 DNA: TGTGCCAGCAGCCCACCCCTTCAGGGAAACACTGAAGCTTTCTTT
CDR3 protein: CASSPPLQGNTEAFF

clone size: NA
D gene: NA
V gene: TRBV5-4
J gene: TRBJ1-2
CDR3 DNA: TGTGCCAGCAGCTTGGAGGCAGGCTTCGGCTATGGCTACACCTTC
CDR3 protein: CASSLEAGFGYGYTF

clone size: NA
D gene: TRBD1
V gene: TRBV7-9
J gene: TRBJ2-3
CDR3 DNA: TGTGCCAGCAGCTCCGGACAGGGGGAGGATACGCAGTATTTT
CDR3 protein: CASSSGQGEDTQYF

clone size: NA
D gene: TRBD1
V gene: TRBV4-1
J gene: TRBJ2-5
CDR3 DNA: TGCGCCAGCAGCCAAGTAATCAGGGGGCGCGAAGAGACCCAGTACTTC
CDR3 protein: CASSQVIRGREETQYF

clone size: NA
D gene: NA
V gene: TRBV28
J gene: TRBJ1-1
CDR3 DNA: TGTGCCAGCAGTTTATCCCAGGATAGCACTGAAGCTTTCTTT
CDR3 protein: CASSLSQDSTEAFF

clone size: NA
D gene: NA
V gene: TRBV7-9
J gene: TRBJ1-3
CDR3 DNA: TGTGCCAGCAGCCCCCAGGGCCTCTACTCTGGAAACACCATATATTTT
CDR3 protein: CASSPQGLYSGNTIYF

clone size: NA
D gene: NA
V gene: TRBV29-1
J gene: TRBJ1-4
CDR3 DNA: TGCAGCGTCGCCGGACAGTCAACTAATGAAAAACTGTTTTTT
CDR3 protein: CSVAGQSTNEKLFF

clone size: NA
D gene: TRBD2
V gene: TRBV7-3
J gene: TRBJ2-5
CDR3 DNA: TGTGCCAGCAGTCTAGGGACTAGCGACCTACAAGAGACCCAGTACTTC
CDR3 protein: CASSLGTSDLQETQYF

clone size: once
D gene: TRBD1
V gene: TRBV6-7
J gene: TRBJ1-5
CDR3 DNA: TGTGCCAGCAGTTACTCGACCAGGGGGCAGGTCGGAGGTCAGCCCCAGCATTTT
CDR3 protein: CASSYSTRGQVGGQPQHF

clone size: NA
D gene: NA
V gene: TRBV7-3
J gene: TRBJ2-1
CDR3 DNA: TGTGCCAGCAGCTTAATAGCAGCTGGGTACAATGAGCAGTTCTTC
CDR3 protein: CASSLIAAGYNEQFF

clone size: NA
D gene: TRBD1
V gene: TRBV25-1
J gene: TRBJ1-4
CDR3 DNA: TGTGCCAGCAGTGACCTCAGGGGGCAGTGGACTAATGAAAAACTGTTTTTT
CDR3 protein: CASSDLRGQWTNEKLFF

clone size: once
D gene: NA
V gene: TRBV30
J gene: TRBJ2-1
CDR3 DNA: TGTGCCTGGAGTGACGACACCTTCTTC
CDR3 protein: CAWSDDTFF

clone size: NA
D gene: NA
V gene: TRBV30
J gene: TRBJ1-2
CDR3 DNA: TGTGCCTGGAGCCCTAGCCCTAACTATGGCTACACCTTC
CDR3 protein: CAWSPSPNYGYTF

clone size: NA
D gene: TRBD2
V gene: TRBV10-2
J gene: TRBJ2-5
CDR3 DNA: TGCGCCAGCAACTCGGGGGGGCCCCAAGAGACCCAGTACTTC
CDR3 protein: CASNSGGPQETQYF

clone size: NA
D gene: TRBD2
V gene: TRBV10-3
J gene: TRBJ2-1
CDR3 DNA: TGTGCCATCAGTGAGACCGGGACTAGCGGTTACAATGAGCAGTTCTTC
CDR3 protein: CAISETGTSGYNEQFF

clone size: NA
D gene: NA
V gene: TRBV7-6
J gene: TRBJ2-2
CDR3 DNA: TGTGCCAGCAGCTTAGGACTGTATCCGGGGAACACCGGGGAGCTGTTTTTT
CDR3 protein: CASSLGLYPGNTGELFF

clone size: NA
D gene: NA
V gene: TRBV7-9
J gene: TRBJ1-6
CDR3 DNA: TGTGCCAGCGGAGGACCAAATTTTTCTAATTCACCCCTCCACTTT
CDR3 protein: CASGGPNFSNSPLHF

clone size: NA
D gene: NA
V gene: TRBV4-3
J gene: TRBJ1-5
CDR3 DNA: TGCGCCAGCAGCCAAGAATTAGGGACACCAAATCAGCCCCAGCATTTT
CDR3 protein: CASSQELGTPNQPQHF

clone size: NA
D gene: NA
V gene: TRBV6-5
J gene: TRBJ1-1
CDR3 DNA: TGTGCCAGCAGACTGAATAAGAACACTGAAGCTTTCTTT
CDR3 protein: CASRLNKNTEAFF

clone size: NA
D gene: NA
V gene: TRBV18
J gene: TRBJ1-2
CDR3 DNA: TGTGCCAGCTCCCAAAGGGGGTTTGATGGCTACACCTTC
CDR3 protein: CASSQRGFDGYTF

clone size: few
D gene: TRBD2
V gene: TRBV5-4
J gene: TRBJ2-3
CDR3 DNA: TGTGCCAGCAGCTTTAACCCGGCGGGGGGAGATACGCAGTATTTT
CDR3 protein: CASSFNPAGGDTQYF

clone size: NA
D gene: NA
V gene: TRBV15
J gene: TRBJ1-1
CDR3 DNA: TGTGCCACCAGCAGAGTTGGAGGGGGGGATTTCGAAGCTTTCTTT
CDR3 protein: CATSRVGGGDFEAFF

clone size: NA
D gene: TRBD1
V gene: TRBV28
J gene: TRBJ1-5
CDR3 DNA: TGTGCCAGCAACGGGGAAGGGGGCGCGGTCTATCAGCCCCAGCATTTT
CDR3 protein: CASNGEGGAVYQPQHF

clone size: NA
D gene: NA
V gene: TRBV15
J gene: TRBJ2-1
CDR3 DNA: TGTGCCACCAGCAGAGATCGACGGGGGTTGGGGAATGAGCAGTTCTTC
CDR3 protein: CATSRDRRGLGNEQFF

clone size: NA
D gene: NA
V gene: TRBV9
J gene: TRBJ1-3
CDR3 DNA: TGTGCCAGCAGCGTAGCTCGGGGTAGCGACACCATATATTTT
CDR3 protein: CASSVARGSDTIYF

clone size: NA
D gene: NA
V gene: TRBV13
J gene: TRBJ2-5
CDR3 DNA: TGTGCCAGCAGCTCCAGGGGGGCCCAAGAGACCCAGTACTTC
CDR3 protein: CASSSRGAQETQYF

clone size: NA
D gene: TRBD1
V gene: TRBV27
J gene: TRBJ1-5
CDR3 DNA: TGTGCCAGCAGTCCCGGACAGGGATATAGCAATCAGCCCCAGCATTTT
CDR3 protein: CASSPGQGYSNQPQHF

clone size: NA
D gene: NA
V gene: TRBV7-9
J gene: TRBJ2-2
CDR3 DNA: TGTGCCAGCAGCGAAAGCACCGGGACCGGGGAGCTGTTTTTT
CDR3 protein: CASSESTGTGELFF

clone size: once
D gene: TRBD1
V gene: TRBV15
J gene: TRBJ2-1
CDR3 DNA: TGTGCCACAGGGACAGGGGAATACAATGAGCAGTTCTTC
CDR3 protein: CATGTGEYNEQFF

clone size: few
D gene: NA
V gene: TRBV19
J gene: TRBJ1-6
CDR3 DNA: TGTGCCAGTAGTATCCAGACAGTTACCAAACCCCTCCACTTT
CDR3 protein: CASSIQTVTKPLHF

clone size: once
D gene: NA
V gene: TRBV6-5
J gene: TRBJ1-2
CDR3 DNA: TGTGCCAGCAGTCCCCCAGGGTCCTATGGCTACACCTTC
CDR3 protein: CASSPPGSYGYTF

clone size: NA
D gene: NA
V gene: TRBV11-2
J gene: TRBJ1-5
CDR3 DNA: TGTGCCAGCAGCTTAGGGAGTTCGAGCAATCAGCCCCAGCATTTT
CDR3 protein: CASSLGSSSNQPQHF

clone size: once
D gene: NA
V gene: TRBV7-3
J gene: TRBJ2-3
CDR3 DNA: TGTGCCAGCAGCCGGGGGGCAACTAGCACAGATACGCAGTATTTT
CDR3 protein: CASSRGATSTDTQYF

clone size: NA
D gene: NA
V gene: TRBV9
J gene: TRBJ1-2
CDR3 DNA: TGTGCCAGCAGCGTCCACTCCGATGGCTACACCTTC
CDR3 protein: CASSVHSDGYTF